Listed below are T cell receptor beta chains from one sample, sequenced in a study of control samples from healthy donors and cancer patients. Measured with immunoSEQ multiplex PCR; TCRdb has only the in-frame clones, and not every one. The profile shows some 130,000 clones, about 95% of them singletons. Source material: blood. The receptors come from a man under 40 in good health. Both conserved end residues are part of each CDR3. D genes are given only for firm matches. The size entry is marked missing in some rows and otherwise reads once, few, many or a size class.

NA,TRBV13,TRBJ1-5,NA,CASSIQGSQPQHF,TGTGCCAGCAGCATCCAGGGTTCTCAGCCCCAGCATTTT
NA,TRBV7-8,TRBJ1-5,NA,CASSRWGSNQPQHF,TGTGCCAGCAGCCGTTGGGGTAGCAATCAGCCCCAGCATTTT
NA,TRBV4-1,TRBJ2-1,once,CASSFDDSPSYNEQFF,TGCGCCAGCAGCTTCGACGACAGCCCTTCCTACAATGAGCAGTTCTTC
NA,TRBV7-9,TRBJ2-1,NA,CASSPGPPSGQFF,TGTGCCAGCAGCCCCGGGCCACCAAGTGGGCAGTTCTTC
NA,TRBV5-5,TRBJ1-4,NA,CASSLASATNEKLFF,TGTGCCAGCAGCTTGGCCAGTGCAACTAATGAAAAACTGTTTTTT
TRBD1,TRBV20-1,TRBJ2-7,NA,CSARRGNEQYF,TGCAGTGCTCGCAGGGGGAACGAGCAGTACTTC
TRBD1,TRBV27,TRBJ2-7,NA,CASSLRAGGNYEQYF,TGTGCCAGCAGTCTGCGTGCAGGGGGCAACTACGAGCAGTACTTC
NA,TRBV9,TRBJ1-6,NA,CASSAQGRTNSPLHF,TGTGCCAGCAGCGCCCAGGGACGGACCAATTCACCCCTCCACTTT
NA,TRBV19,TRBJ2-7,NA,CASSSPGWAYEQYF,TGTGCCAGTAGTAGCCCTGGGTGGGCCTACGAGCAGTACTTC
NA,TRBV7-8,TRBJ2-5,NA,CASSLEGGREETQYF,TGTGCCAGCAGCTTAGAAGGGGGGCGGGAAGAGACCCAGTACTTC
NA,TRBV6-1,TRBJ1-6,once,CASSGEPFSSYNSPLHF,TGTGCCAGCAGTGGAGAACCCTTTAGCTCCTATAATTCACCCCTCCACTTT
NA,TRBV3-1/TRBV3-2,TRBJ2-1,NA,CASSQVEYEQFF,TGTGCCAGCAGCCAAGTCGAATATGAGCAGTTCTTC
TRBD1,TRBV5-8,TRBJ1-1,NA,CASSLRQGVHINTEAFF,TGTGCCAGCAGCTTGCGGCAGGGGGTCCACATCAACACTGAAGCTTTCTTT
NA,TRBV7-9,TRBJ1-5,NA,CASSRGLNQPQHF,TGTGCCAGCAGCCGAGGGTTAAATCAGCCCCAGCATTTT
TRBD1,TRBV4-3,TRBJ1-6,NA,CASSLGAGTAYNSPLHF,TGCGCCAGCAGCCTTGGCGCCGGGACAGCTTATAATTCACCCCTCCACTTT
TRBD1,TRBV6-5,TRBJ2-7,NA,CASSYLGQLYEQYF,TGTGCCAGCAGTTACCTGGGACAGCTCTACGAGCAGTACTTC
TRBD1,TRBV6-6,TRBJ1-2,NA,CASSQPRQGNYGYTF,TGTGCCAGCAGCCAACCCCGACAGGGAAACTATGGCTACACCTTC
TRBD2,TRBV6-6,TRBJ2-1,few,CASSPPGGTPSNNEQFF,TGTGCCAGCAGTCCCCCGGGAGGGACTCCGTCGAACAATGAGCAGTTCTTC
TRBD1,TRBV7-2,TRBJ1-1,NA,CASSLYGTGNTEAFF,TGTGCCAGCAGCCTTTACGGGACAGGGAACACTGAAGCTTTCTTT
TRBD2,TRBV30,TRBJ2-1,NA,CAWDWRGGYNEQFF,TGTGCCTGGGATTGGCGGGGGGGCTACAATGAGCAGTTCTTC
NA,TRBV27,TRBJ1-1,NA,CASSFLPPAEAFF,TGTGCCAGCAGTTTCCTACCCCCAGCTGAAGCTTTCTTT
NA,TRBV6-2/TRBV6-3,TRBJ1-5,once,CASSPAGEVYQPQHF,TGTGCCAGCAGTCCCGCTGGAGAAGTATATCAGCCCCAGCATTTT
NA,TRBV30,TRBJ1-2,NA,CAWKDRRVYGYTF,TGTGCCTGGAAGGATCGGAGAGTCTATGGCTACACCTTC
TRBD1,TRBV4-3,TRBJ1-2,NA,CASSQDFPGGYGYTF,TGCGCCAGCAGCCAAGATTTTCCAGGGGGCTATGGCTACACCTTC
TRBD1,TRBV9,TRBJ1-6,NA,CASSEGIGTGYNSPLHF,TGTGCCAGCAGCGAAGGGATTGGGACAGGGTATAATTCACCCCTCCACTTT
TRBD2,TRBV7-3,TRBJ2-5,NA,CASSWEGTSGETQYF,TGTGCCAGCAGTTGGGAGGGAACTAGCGGGGAGACCCAGTACTTC
NA,TRBV12-5,TRBJ2-1,NA,CASGLSPNEQFF,TGTGCTAGTGGTTTGTCTCCGAATGAGCAGTTCTTC
NA,TRBV18,TRBJ2-7,NA,CASSPPLGPGAYEQYF,TGTGCCAGCTCACCACCGCTGGGGCCGGGAGCCTACGAGCAGTACTTC
TRBD1,TRBV5-6,TRBJ1-2,once,CASSEGQGVTPSYGYTF,TGTGCCAGCAGCGAGGGACAGGGGGTCACCCCCTCCTATGGCTACACCTTC
NA,TRBV6-1,TRBJ2-1,NA,CASLRDYNEQFF,TGTGCCAGCCTGCGGGACTACAATGAGCAGTTCTTC
TRBD1,TRBV28,TRBJ2-6,NA,CASSGDRVSGANVLTF,TGTGCCAGCTCCGGGGACAGGGTCTCTGGGGCCAACGTCCTGACTTTC
NA,TRBV30,TRBJ2-1,NA,CAWSGVSGEQFF,TGTGCCTGGAGTGGGGTTAGCGGTGAGCAGTTCTTC